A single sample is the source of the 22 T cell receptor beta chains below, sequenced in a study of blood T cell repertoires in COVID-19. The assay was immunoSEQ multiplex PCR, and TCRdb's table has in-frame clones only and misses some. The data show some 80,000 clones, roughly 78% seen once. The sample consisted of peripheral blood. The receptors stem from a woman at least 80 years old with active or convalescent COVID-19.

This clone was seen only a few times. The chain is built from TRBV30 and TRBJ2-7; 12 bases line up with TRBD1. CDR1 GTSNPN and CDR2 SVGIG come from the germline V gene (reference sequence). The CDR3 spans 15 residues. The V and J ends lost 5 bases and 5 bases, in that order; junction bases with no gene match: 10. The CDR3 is CAWWPKGQGAHEQYF. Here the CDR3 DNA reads TGTGCCTGGTGGCCGAAGGGACAGGGGGCACACGAGCAGTACTTC.

CDR3 sequence reads: CASSRSGAETQYF. The CDR3 bases are TGTGCCAGCAGTCGGAGTGGCGCGGAGACCCAGTACTTC. The chain recombines TRBV3-1 (or the pseudogene TRBV3-2) with TRBJ2-5; no firm D call. Germline assignment: CDR1 LGHDT and CDR2 YNNKEL (reference sequence). The germline V and J ends were trimmed by 6 bases and 5 bases, with 13 bases remaining between them. This CDR3 is built from 13 residues.

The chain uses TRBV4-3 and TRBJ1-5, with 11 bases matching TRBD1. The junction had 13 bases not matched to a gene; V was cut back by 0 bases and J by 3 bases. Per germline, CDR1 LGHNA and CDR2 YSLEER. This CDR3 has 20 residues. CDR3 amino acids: CASSQEILGGTGGFNQPQHF. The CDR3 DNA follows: TGCGCCAGCAGCCAAGAGATATTGGGTGGGACAGGGGGATTCAATCAGCCCCAGCATTTT.

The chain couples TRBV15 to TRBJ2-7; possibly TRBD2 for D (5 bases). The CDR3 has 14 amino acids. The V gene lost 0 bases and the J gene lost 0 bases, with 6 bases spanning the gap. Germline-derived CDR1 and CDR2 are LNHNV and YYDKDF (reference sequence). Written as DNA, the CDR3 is TGTGCCACCAGCAGAGAAGACTACTCCTACGAGCAGTACTTC. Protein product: CATSREDYSYEQYF.

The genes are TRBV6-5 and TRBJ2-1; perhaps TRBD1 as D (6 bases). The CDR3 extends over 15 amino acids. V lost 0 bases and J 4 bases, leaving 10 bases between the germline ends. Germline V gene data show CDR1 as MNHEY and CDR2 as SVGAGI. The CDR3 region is CASSYSQGRYNEQFF. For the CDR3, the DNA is TGTGCCAGCAGTTACTCGCAGGGGCGGTACAATGAGCAGTTCTTC.

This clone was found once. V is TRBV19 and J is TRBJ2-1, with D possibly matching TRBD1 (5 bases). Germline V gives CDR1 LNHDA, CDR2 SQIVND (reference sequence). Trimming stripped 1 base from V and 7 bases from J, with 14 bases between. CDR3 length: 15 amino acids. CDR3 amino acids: CASSIGQGVLNEQFF. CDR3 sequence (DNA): TGTGCCAGTAGTATAGGCCAGGGTGTTTTAAATGAGCAGTTCTTC.

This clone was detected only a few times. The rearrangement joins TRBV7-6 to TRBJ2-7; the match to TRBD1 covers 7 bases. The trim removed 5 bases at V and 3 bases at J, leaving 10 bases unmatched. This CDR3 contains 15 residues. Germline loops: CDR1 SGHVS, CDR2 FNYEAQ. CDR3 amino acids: CASSHRGQRHYEQYF. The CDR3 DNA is TGTGCCAGCAGCCACCGGGGACAGAGACACTACGAGCAGTACTTC.

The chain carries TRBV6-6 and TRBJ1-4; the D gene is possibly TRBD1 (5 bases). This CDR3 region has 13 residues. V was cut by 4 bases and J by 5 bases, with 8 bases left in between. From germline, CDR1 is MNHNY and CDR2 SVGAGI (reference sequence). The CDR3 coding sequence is TGTGCCAGCAGTTCCCAGGGAAATGAAAAACTGTTTTTT. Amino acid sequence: CASSSQGNEKLFF.

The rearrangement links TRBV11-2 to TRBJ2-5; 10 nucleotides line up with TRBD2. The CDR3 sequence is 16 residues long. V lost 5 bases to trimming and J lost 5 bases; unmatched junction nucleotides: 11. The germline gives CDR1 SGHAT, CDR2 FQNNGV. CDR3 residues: CASSANPSGSWETQYF. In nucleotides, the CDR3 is TGTGCCAGCAGCGCGAACCCTAGCGGGAGTTGGGAGACCCAGTACTTC.

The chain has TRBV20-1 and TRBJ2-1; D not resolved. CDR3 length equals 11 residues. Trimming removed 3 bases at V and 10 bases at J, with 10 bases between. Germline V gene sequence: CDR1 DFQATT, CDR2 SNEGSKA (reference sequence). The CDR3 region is CSARAPREQFF. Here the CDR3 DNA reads TGCAGTGCTAGGGCCCCCAGGGAGCAGTTCTTC.

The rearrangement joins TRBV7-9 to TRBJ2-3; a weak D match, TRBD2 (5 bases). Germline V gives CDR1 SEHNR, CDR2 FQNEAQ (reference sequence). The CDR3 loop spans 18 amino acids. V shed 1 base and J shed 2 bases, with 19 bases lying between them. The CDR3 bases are TGTGCCAGCAGCTTAGATTACGGGGAAGCCAGAGACACAGATACGCAGTATTTT. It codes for CASSLDYGEARDTDTQYF.

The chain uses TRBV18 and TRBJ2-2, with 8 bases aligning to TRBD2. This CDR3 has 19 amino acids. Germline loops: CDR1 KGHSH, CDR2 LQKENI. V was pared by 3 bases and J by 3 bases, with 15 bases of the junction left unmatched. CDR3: CASSPNNYPAGVYTGELFF. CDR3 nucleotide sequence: TGTGCCAGCTCACCTAACAACTACCCAGCGGGAGTGTACACCGGGGAGCTGTTTTTT.

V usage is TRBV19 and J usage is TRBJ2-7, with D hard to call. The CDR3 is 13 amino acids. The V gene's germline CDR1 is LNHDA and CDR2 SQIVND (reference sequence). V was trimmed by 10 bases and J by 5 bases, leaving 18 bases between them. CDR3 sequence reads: CATSLGLLNEQYF. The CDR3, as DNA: TGTGCCACGTCACTGGGCCTTCTAAACGAGCAGTACTTC.

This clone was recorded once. CDR3 amino acids: CASSQGASGSYTQYF. CDR3 sequence (DNA): TGTGCCAGCAGCCAAGGGGCTAGCGGGAGTTATACGCAGTATTTT. The chain couples TRBV3-1 (or the pseudogene TRBV3-2) to TRBJ2-3; TRBD2 agrees at 10 bases. V shed 1 base and J 7 bases; nucleotides not matched to a gene: 5. This CDR3 has 15 residues. CDR1 LGHDT and CDR2 YNNKEL come from the germline V gene (reference sequence).

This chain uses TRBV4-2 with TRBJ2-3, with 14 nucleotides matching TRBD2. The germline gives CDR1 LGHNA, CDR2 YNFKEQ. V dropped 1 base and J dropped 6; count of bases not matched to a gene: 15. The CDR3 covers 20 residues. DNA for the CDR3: TGTGCCAGCAGCCAAGGTGCGACTAGCGGGAGGGCCTGGGGGGCGGATACGCAGTATTTT. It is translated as CASSQGATSGRAWGADTQYF.

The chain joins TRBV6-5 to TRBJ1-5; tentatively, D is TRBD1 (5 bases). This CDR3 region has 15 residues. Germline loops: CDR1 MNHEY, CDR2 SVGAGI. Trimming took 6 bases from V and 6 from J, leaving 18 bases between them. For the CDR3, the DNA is TGTGCCAGCAGCCCCAGCGGGGGTGTAGGTCAGCCCCAGCATTTT. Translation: CASSPSGGVGQPQHF.

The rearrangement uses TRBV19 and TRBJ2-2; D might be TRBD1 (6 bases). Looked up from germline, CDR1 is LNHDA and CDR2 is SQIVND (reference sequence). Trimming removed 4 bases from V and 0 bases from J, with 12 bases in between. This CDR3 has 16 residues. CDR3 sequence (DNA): TGTGCCAGTAGTACCCGGACAGACACGAACACCGGGGAGCTGTTTTTT. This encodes CASSTRTDTNTGELFF. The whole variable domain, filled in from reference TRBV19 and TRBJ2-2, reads DGGITQSPKYLFRKEGQNVTLSCEQNLNHDAMYWYRQDPGQGLRLIYYSQIVNDFQKGDIAEGYSVSREKKESFPLTVTSAQKNPTAFYLCASSTRTDTNTGELFFGEGSRLTVL.

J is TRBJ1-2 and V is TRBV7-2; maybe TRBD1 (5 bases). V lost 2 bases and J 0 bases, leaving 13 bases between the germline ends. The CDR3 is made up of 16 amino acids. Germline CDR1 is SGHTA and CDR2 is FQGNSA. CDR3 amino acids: CASSLQGIPTNYGYTF. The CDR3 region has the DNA TGTGCCAGCAGCTTACAGGGAATACCGACTAACTATGGCTACACCTTC.

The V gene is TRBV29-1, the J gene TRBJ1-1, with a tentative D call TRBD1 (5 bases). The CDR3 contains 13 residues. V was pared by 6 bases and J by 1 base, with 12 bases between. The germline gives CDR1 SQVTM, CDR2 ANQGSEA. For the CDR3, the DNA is TGCAGCGTGGGGGGAGACGCGAACACTGAAGCTTTCTTT. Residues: CSVGGDANTEAFF.

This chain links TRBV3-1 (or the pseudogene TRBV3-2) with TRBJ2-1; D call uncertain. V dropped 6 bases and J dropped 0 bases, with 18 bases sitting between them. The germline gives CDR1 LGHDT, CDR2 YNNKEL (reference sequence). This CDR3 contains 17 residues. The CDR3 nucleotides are TGTGCCAGCAGTCCCGTGTACAGCTCGAGCTCCTACAATGAGCAGTTCTTC. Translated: CASSPVYSSSSYNEQFF.

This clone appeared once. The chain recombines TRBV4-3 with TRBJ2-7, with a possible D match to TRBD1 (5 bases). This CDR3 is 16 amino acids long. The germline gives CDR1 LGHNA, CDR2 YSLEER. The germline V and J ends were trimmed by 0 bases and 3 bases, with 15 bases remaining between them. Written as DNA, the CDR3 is TGCGCCAGCAGCCAAGATTTCGGCAGGGCAGGCTACGAGCAGTACTTC. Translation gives CASSQDFGRAGYEQYF.

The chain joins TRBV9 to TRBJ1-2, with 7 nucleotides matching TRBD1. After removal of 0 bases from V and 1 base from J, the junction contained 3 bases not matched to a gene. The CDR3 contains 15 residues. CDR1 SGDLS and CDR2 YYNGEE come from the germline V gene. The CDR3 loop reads CASSVETGRNYGYTF. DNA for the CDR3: TGTGCCAGCAGCGTAGAGACAGGGCGTAACTATGGCTACACCTTC.